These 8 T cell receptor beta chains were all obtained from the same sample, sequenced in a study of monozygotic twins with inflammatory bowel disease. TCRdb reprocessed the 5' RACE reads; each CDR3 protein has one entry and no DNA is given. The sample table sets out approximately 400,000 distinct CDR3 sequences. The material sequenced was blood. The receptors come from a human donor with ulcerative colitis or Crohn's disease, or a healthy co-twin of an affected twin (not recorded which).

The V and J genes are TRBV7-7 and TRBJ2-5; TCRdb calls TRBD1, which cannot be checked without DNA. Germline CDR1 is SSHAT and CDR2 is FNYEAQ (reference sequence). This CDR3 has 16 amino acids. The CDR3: CASSYGQGAYQETQYF. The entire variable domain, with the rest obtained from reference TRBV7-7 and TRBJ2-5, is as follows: GAGVSQSPRYKVTKRGQDVTLRCDPISSHATLYWYQQALGQGPEFLTYFNYEAQPDKSGLPSDRFSAERPEGSISTLTIQRTEQRDSAMYRCASSYGQGAYQETQYFGPGTRLLVL.

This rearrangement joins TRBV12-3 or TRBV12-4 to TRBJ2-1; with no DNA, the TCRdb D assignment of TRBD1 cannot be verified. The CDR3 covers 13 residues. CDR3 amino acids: CASSPAPGVVQFF.

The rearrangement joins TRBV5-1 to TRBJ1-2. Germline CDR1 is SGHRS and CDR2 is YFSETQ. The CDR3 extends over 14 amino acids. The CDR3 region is CASSLSQSNYGYTF.

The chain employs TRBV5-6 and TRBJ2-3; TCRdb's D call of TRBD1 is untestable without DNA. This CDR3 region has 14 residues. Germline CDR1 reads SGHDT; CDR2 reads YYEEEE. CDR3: CASSFTGSPDTQYF.

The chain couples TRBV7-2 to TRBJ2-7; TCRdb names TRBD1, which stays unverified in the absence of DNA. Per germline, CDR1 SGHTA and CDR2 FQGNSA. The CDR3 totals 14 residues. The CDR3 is CASSFPGSSWEQYF.

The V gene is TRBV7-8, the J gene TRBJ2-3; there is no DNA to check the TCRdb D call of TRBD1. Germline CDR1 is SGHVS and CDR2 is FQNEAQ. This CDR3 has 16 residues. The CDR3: CASSAPGTPGSDTQYF.

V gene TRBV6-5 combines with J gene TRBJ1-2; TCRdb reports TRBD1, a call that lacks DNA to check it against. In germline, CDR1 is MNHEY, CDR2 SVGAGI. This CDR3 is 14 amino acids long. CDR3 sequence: CASSSPDRARGYTF.

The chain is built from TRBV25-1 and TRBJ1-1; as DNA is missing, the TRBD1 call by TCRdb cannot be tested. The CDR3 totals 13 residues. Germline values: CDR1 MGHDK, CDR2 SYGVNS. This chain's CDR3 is CASSNRGSTEAFF.